These 12 T cell receptor beta chains came from one sample sequenced in a study of cytomegalovirus exposure and HLA in healthy donors. The PCR contained 60 Vbeta and 13 Jbeta primers. Measured with immunoSEQ multiplex PCR; TCRdb has only the in-frame clones, and not every one. The sample consists of 130,000 to 150,000 clones, roughly 80% of them appearing once. Source material: PBMCs. The receptor set was obtained from a man in his forties or fifties in good health and CMV-seropositive.

The gene calls are TRBV5-1 and TRBJ1-1; D not certain. Germline values: CDR1 SGHRS, CDR2 YFSETQ. The CDR3 is 11 amino acids. V was trimmed by 2 bases and J by 8 bases, leaving 7 bases between them. The DNA of the CDR3 is TGCGCCAGCAGCTTCACACACGAAGCTTTCTTT. It yields the protein CASSFTHEAFF.

This sequence joins TRBV10-2 and TRBJ2-7, with 9 positions matching TRBD1. Germline-derived CDR1 and CDR2 are WSHSY and SAAADI. This CDR3 region has 15 residues. Trimming cost V 2 bases and J 5 bases; bases outside gene matches: 7. In DNA form, the CDR3 reads TGCGCCAGCAGTGAGCCCGGACAGGGGAACCACGAGCAGTACTTC. Translated, it gives CASSEPGQGNHEQYF.

The chain is built from TRBV18 and TRBJ1-1; a weak D match, TRBD1 (6 bases). Trimming removed 8 bases at V and 9 bases at J, with 13 bases between. CDR1 KGHSH and CDR2 LQKENI come from the germline V gene. The CDR3 is made up of 11 amino acids. The CDR3 DNA is TGTGCCAGCCAAGCCGGGACACAAGCTTTCTTT. It codes for CASQAGTQAFF.

V is TRBV5-1 and J is TRBJ2-4; D uncertain. The V end was cut by 6 bases, the J end by 7 bases, with 17 bases between. Germline values: CDR1 SGHRS, CDR2 YFSETQ. This CDR3 has 14 residues. CDR3 DNA sequence: TGCGCCAGCACCCTGCTTGAAGGAGACAACATTCAGTACTTC. It specifies CASTLLEGDNIQYF.

This chain links TRBV19 with TRBJ1-1; D may be TRBD1 (6 bases). Germline V gene sequence: CDR1 LNHDA, CDR2 SQIVND (reference sequence). Trimming pared 6 bases from V and 3 bases from J, leaving 14 bases between. The CDR3 loop spans 14 amino acids. The chain's CDR3 is CASSAGGRDTEAFF. The CDR3 DNA sequence: TGTGCCAGTAGCGCGGGGGGGCGCGACACTGAAGCTTTCTTT.

In this sample, this clone turned up a few times. The chain's CDR3 is CASSPGGADGYTF. The CDR3 DNA sequence: TGTGCCAGCAGCCCCGGGGGGGCAGATGGCTACACCTTC. V gene TRBV5-5 combines with J gene TRBJ1-2, with D possibly TRBD1 on 6 matching bases. Germline CDR1 and CDR2: SGHKS and YYEKEE (reference sequence). V gave up 4 bases and J gave up 6 bases, with 13 bases separating them. This CDR3 spans 13 amino acids. Full variable domain (missing parts from reference TRBV5-5 and TRBJ1-2): DAGVTQSPTHLIKTRGQQVTLRCSPISGHKSVSWYQQVLGQGPQFIFQYYEKEERGRGNFPDRFSARQFPNYSSELNVNALLLGDSALYLCASSPGGADGYTFGSGTRLTVV.

CDR3 DNA: TGTGCCAGCAGCCCCGGACTAGGAGTAGAGACCCAGTACTTC. Encoded protein: CASSPGLGVETQYF. The V call is TRBV5-4, the J call TRBJ2-5; the match to TRBD2 covers 7 bases. The junction had 7 bases not matched to a gene; V was cut back by 4 bases and J by 4 bases. Germline CDR1 reads SGHNT; CDR2 reads YYREEE (reference sequence). The CDR3 spans 14 residues. The complete variable domain, with remaining parts taken from reference TRBV5-4 and TRBJ2-5, reads ETGVTQSPTHLIKTRGQQVTLRCSSQSGHNTVSWYQQALGQGPQFIFQYYREEENGRGNFPPRFSGLQFPNYSSELNVNALELDDSALYLCASSPGLGVETQYFGPGTRLLVL.

In DNA form, the CDR3 reads TGTGCCAGCAGTTCCCTTCCCCACGAGCAGTACTTC. It codes for CASSSLPHEQYF. This rearrangement joins TRBV6-5 to TRBJ2-7; D not resolved. Deletions cut 4 bases from V and 5 bases from J, with 9 bases between. The CDR3 is 12 residues long. The germline V gene has CDR1 MNHEY and CDR2 SVGAGI.

The rearrangement uses TRBV5-1 and TRBJ2-2, with 8 positions matching TRBD1. J lost 5 bases, V lost 2 bases, and 8 bases had no gene match. Germline CDR1 reads SGHRS; CDR2 reads YFSETQ. The CDR3 has 16 amino acids. The CDR3 loop reads CASSFSGTGLTGELFF. The CDR3 DNA reads as TGCGCCAGCAGCTTTTCCGGGACAGGTCTAACCGGGGAGCTGTTTTTT. Together with reference TRBV5-1 and TRBJ2-2, the CDR3 gives the full variable domain: KAGVTQTPRYLIKTRGQQVTLSCSPISGHRSVSWYQQTPGQGLQFLFEYFSETQRNKGNFPGRFSGRQFSNSRSEMNVSTLELGDSALYLCASSFSGTGLTGELFFGEGSRLTVL.

V usage is TRBV29-1 and J usage is TRBJ2-7; 7 bases map to TRBD2. V was clipped by 6 bases and J by 2 bases; unmatched bases: 4. CDR3 length: 12 amino acids. Germline V gene sequence: CDR1 SQVTM, CDR2 ANQGSEA. The CDR3 DNA follows: TGCAGCGTCCGGGACTATGCCTACGAGCAGTACTTC. Its protein is CSVRDYAYEQYF.

This rearrangement joins TRBV14 to TRBJ1-2, with 10 bases that match TRBD1. Germline V CDR1 and CDR2: SGHDN, FVKESK. The CDR3 sequence is 14 residues long. With V trimmed by 0 bases and J by 10 bases, 5 bases remained unmatched. The DNA of the CDR3 is TGTGCCAGCAGCCAAGATAGGACAGGGGGGAACTACACCTTC. It translates to CASSQDRTGGNYTF.

This clone has a handful of counts. V usage is TRBV2 and J usage is TRBJ2-7; 9 bases are shared with TRBD1. Germline-derived CDR1 and CDR2 are SNHLY and FYNNEI. J lost 0 bases, V lost 9 bases, and 6 bases had no gene match. This CDR3 is 14 amino acids long. For the CDR3, the DNA is TGTGCCAGTAGCCGGGACAGGGCCTCCTACGAGCAGTACTTC. Translated: CASSRDRASYEQYF. The full variable domain, rest sourced from reference TRBV2 and TRBJ2-7, is EPEVTQTPSHQVTQMGQEVILRCVPISNHLYFYWYRQILGQKVEFLVSFYNNEISEKSEIFDDQFSVERPDGSNFTLKIRSTKLEDSAMYFCASSRDRASYEQYFGPGTRLTVT.